The 13 T cell receptor beta chains below all came from one sample that was sequenced in a study of T cell responses to AZD1222 COVID-19 vaccine. TCRdb's table, derived via immunoSEQ multiplex PCR, lists solely in-frame clones and lacks some. The sample contains about 160,000 clones, about 90% of which appear only once. The source was peripheral blood, collected on day 0 of AZD1222 vaccination. Receptors originate from an adult in good health.

This chain joins TRBV6-1 and TRBJ2-1, with D perhaps matching TRBD2 (6 bases). Germline CDR1 is MNHNS and CDR2 is SASEGT. This CDR3 spans 17 amino acids. The ends were cut back, 2 bases at V and 2 bases at J, with 16 bases in the middle. CDR3 region: CASSEYPLERAYNEQFF. In DNA, the CDR3 is TGTGCCAGCAGTGAATACCCTTTGGAGCGGGCCTACAATGAGCAGTTCTTC.

This chain connects TRBV10-2 to TRBJ1-1; D perhaps matches TRBD1 (5 bases). The V and J ends lost 7 bases and 8 bases respectively, with 11 bases between them. The CDR3 loop spans 11 amino acids. The germline V gene encodes CDR1 WSHSY and CDR2 SAAADI. CDR3 protein: CASTPDREAFF. CDR3 in DNA: TGCGCCAGCACCCCCGACAGAGAAGCTTTCTTT.

This clone was seen a few times. The V gene is TRBV19, the J gene TRBJ1-6; the D gene is possibly TRBD1 (5 bases). Germline values: CDR1 LNHDA, CDR2 SQIVND (reference sequence). The CDR3 extends over 13 amino acids. The V gene lost 5 bases and the J gene lost 6 bases, with 8 bases spanning the gap. Here the CDR3 DNA reads TGTGCCAGTAGTGGAGGGACTAATTCACCCCTCCACTTT. Its translation is CASSGGTNSPLHF. Variable domain in full (rest from reference TRBV19 and TRBJ1-6): DGGITQSPKYLFRKEGQNVTLSCEQNLNHDAMYWYRQDPGQGLRLIYYSQIVNDFQKGDIAEGYSVSREKKESFPLTVTSAQKNPTAFYLCASSGGTNSPLHFGNGTRLTVT.

The gene calls are TRBV5-4 and TRBJ1-5; TRBD1 aligns across 11 bases. After removal of 2 bases from V and 2 bases from J, the junction contained 12 bases not matched to a gene. The CDR3 length is 19 residues. The germline V gene has CDR1 SGHNT and CDR2 YYREEE (reference sequence). This chain's CDR3 is CASSFNWTGGPLGNQPQHF. The CDR3 DNA sequence: TGTGCCAGCAGCTTTAATTGGACAGGGGGCCCTTTGGGCAATCAGCCCCAGCATTTT.

V and J are TRBV7-2 and TRBJ1-1; TRBD1 agrees at 7 bases. The J segment lost 8 bases and the V segment lost 5 bases, leaving 11 bases of the junction unmatched. There are 14 residues in the CDR3. Germline V gene sequence: CDR1 SGHTA, CDR2 FQGNSA. The CDR3 nucleotides read TGTGCCAGCAGCCCAGTTAACAGGGGAATGGAAGCTTTCTTT. Translated: CASSPVNRGMEAFF.

The chain uses TRBV7-2 and TRBJ1-2; no reliable D call. This CDR3 contains 14 residues. The ends were cut back, 1 base at V and 0 bases at J, with 6 bases in the middle. Germline V lookup: CDR1 SGHTA, CDR2 FQGNSA. The CDR3 region has the DNA TGTGCCAGCAGCTTAGGGGCTCCTAACTATGGCTACACCTTC. Encoded protein: CASSLGAPNYGYTF.

This clone was detected only a few times. The J gene is TRBJ1-2, the V gene TRBV30; D call uncertain. Germline CDR1 is GTSNPN and CDR2 is SVGIG (reference sequence). Trimming shortened V by 2 bases and J by 5 bases, and 24 bases separated the two germline ends. The CDR3 is 17 amino acids. Here the CDR3 DNA reads TGTGCCTGGAGTTCTCCTTTCTATTCGGGGAATGGATATGGCTACACCTTC. Translation gives CAWSSPFYSGNGYGYTF.

This chain joins TRBV3-1 (or the pseudogene TRBV3-2) and TRBJ2-3, with a tentative D call TRBD2 (6 bases). This CDR3 has 15 amino acids. V was pared by 1 base and J by 4 bases, with 12 bases between. The germline CDR1 and CDR2 sequences are LGHDT and YNNKEL (reference sequence). Written as DNA, the CDR3 is TGTGCCAGCAGCCAAGGACTAGTTAGTGCAGATACGCAGTATTTT. This encodes CASSQGLVSADTQYF.

The V gene is TRBV11-3, the J gene TRBJ2-1; D remains ambiguous. Germline V gives CDR1 SGHNT, CDR2 YENEEA. The V gene lost 5 bases and the J gene lost 5 bases, with 4 bases spanning the gap. The CDR3 spans 11 residues. CDR3 protein: CASSKDNEQFF. CDR3 bases: TGTGCCAGCAGCAAGGACAATGAGCAGTTCTTC.

The rearrangement links TRBV6-5 to TRBJ1-2, with D tentatively TRBD1 (6 bases). Trimming cost V 6 bases and J 3 bases, with 14 bases left between them. Germline values: CDR1 MNHEY, CDR2 SVGAGI. The CDR3 runs 14 residues. CDR3 nucleotides: TGTGCCAGCAGCTATACACAGGGTGACTATGGCTACACCTTC. Protein product: CASSYTQGDYGYTF.

The rearrangement links TRBV6-5 to TRBJ2-7, with D perhaps assigned TRBD1 or TRBD2 (5 bases each). Germline V gene sequence: CDR1 MNHEY, CDR2 SVGAGI. V lost 6 bases, J lost 4 bases, and 13 bases lay in between. The CDR3 totals 13 residues. The CDR3: CASSLLGAYEQYF. CDR3 sequence (DNA): TGTGCCAGCAGCTTACTCGGGGCGTACGAGCAGTACTTC.

V and J are TRBV7-2 and TRBJ1-2; D uncertain. The V gene lost 1 base and the J gene lost 0 bases, with 6 bases spanning the gap. Germline values: CDR1 SGHTA, CDR2 FQGNSA. The CDR3 consists of 14 residues. The CDR3, as DNA: TGTGCCAGCAGCTTAGGTTGGCCTAACTATGGCTACACCTTC. Translation gives CASSLGWPNYGYTF.

The chain combines TRBV4-3 with TRBJ1-1; a possible D gene is TRBD1 (6 bases). This CDR3 has 16 residues. Looked up from germline, CDR1 is LGHNA and CDR2 is YSLEER. The ends were cut back, 0 bases at V and 4 bases at J, with 15 bases in the middle. The CDR3 spells CASSQEPTGTVTEAFF. As DNA, the CDR3 is TGCGCCAGCAGCCAAGAACCCACAGGGACGGTCACTGAAGCTTTCTTT.